The sequence of this TCR beta chain was determined in a study of cytomegalovirus exposure and HLA in healthy donors. Study findings and constraints: With further analysis later on, most CMV-associated TCR beta chains appeared HLA-restricted.

From germline, CDR1 is SGHDT and CDR2 YYEEEE. Trimming took off 1 base at V and 0 bases at J, with 10 bases between the two ends. The CDR3 runs 15 residues. The PCR made use of 60 Vbeta and 13 Jbeta primers. Only in-frame clones appear in the TCRdb table, and some are missing; sequencing was by immunoSEQ multiplex PCR. The repertoire holds about 180,000 clones, with approximately 80% as singletons. For this clone: What it binds is not known.

This clonotype originated in a boy aged 2 to 10 in good health and CMV-seronegative. The chain joins TRBV5-6 to TRBJ1-2; D unresolved. The material sequenced was PBMCs. The CDR3 coding sequence is TGTGCCAGCAGCTTGATCAGATTCCCTAACTATGGCTACACCTTC. Protein product: CASSLIRFPNYGYTF.